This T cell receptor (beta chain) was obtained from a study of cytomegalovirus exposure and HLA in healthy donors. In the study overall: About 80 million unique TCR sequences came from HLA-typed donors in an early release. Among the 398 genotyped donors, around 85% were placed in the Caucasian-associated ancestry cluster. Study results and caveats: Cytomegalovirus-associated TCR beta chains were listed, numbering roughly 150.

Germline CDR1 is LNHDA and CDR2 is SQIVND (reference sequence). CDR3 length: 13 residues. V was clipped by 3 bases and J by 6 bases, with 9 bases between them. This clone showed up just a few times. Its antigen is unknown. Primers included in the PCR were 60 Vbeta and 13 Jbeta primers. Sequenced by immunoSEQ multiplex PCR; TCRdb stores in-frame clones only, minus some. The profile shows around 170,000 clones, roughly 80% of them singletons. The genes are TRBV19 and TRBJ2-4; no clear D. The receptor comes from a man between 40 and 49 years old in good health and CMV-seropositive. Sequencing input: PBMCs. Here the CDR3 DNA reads TGTGCCAGTAGTATGAACAGTGGAAACATTCAGTACTTC. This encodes CASSMNSGNIQYF.